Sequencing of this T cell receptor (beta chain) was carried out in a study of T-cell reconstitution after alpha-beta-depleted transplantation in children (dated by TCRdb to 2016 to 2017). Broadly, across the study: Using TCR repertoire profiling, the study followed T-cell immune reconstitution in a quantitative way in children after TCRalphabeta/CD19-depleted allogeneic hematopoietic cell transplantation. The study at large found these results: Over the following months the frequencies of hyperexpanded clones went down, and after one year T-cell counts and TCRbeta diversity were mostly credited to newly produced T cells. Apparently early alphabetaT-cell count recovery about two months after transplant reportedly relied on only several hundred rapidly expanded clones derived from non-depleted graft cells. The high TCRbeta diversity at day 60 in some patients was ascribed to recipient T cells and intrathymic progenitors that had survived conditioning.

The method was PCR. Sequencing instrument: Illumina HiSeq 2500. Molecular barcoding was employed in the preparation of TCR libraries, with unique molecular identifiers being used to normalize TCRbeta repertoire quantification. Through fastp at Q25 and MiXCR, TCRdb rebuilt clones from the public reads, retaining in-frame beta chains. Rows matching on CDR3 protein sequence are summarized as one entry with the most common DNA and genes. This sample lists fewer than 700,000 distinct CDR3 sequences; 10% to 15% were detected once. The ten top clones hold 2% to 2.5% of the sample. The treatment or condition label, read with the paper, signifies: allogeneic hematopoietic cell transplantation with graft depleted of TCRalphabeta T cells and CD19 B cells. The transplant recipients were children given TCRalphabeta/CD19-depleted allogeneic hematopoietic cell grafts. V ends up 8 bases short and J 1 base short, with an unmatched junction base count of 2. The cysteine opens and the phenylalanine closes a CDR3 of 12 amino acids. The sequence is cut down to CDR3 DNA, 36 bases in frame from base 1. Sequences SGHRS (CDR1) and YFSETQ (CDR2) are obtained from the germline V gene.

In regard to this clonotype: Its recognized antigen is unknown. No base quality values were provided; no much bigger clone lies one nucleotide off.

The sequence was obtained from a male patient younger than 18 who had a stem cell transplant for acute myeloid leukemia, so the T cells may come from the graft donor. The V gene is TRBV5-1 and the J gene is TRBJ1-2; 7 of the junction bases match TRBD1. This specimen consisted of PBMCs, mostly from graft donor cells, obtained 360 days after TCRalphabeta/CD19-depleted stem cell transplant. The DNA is TGCGCCAGTGGGACAGATAACTATGGCTACACCTTC. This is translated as CASGTDNYGYTF.